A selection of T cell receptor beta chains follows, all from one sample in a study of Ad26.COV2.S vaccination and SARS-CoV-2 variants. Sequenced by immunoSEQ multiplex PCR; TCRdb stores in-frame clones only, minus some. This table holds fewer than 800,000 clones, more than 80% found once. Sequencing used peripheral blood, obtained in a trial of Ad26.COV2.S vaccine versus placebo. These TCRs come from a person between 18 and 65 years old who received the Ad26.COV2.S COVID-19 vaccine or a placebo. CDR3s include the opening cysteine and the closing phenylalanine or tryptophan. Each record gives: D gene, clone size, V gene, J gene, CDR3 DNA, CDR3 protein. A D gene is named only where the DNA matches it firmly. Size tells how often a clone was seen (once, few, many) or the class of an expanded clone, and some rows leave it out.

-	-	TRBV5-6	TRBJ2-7	TGTGCCAGCAGCTTGCCCAGGGCAAACTCCTACGAGCAGTACTTC	CASSLPRANSYEQYF
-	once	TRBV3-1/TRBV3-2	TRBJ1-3	TGTGCCAGCAGCCTTAGTCGATCTGGAAACACCATATATTTT	CASSLSRSGNTIYF
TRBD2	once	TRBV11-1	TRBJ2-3	TGTGCCAGCAGCTTAGCTGGCTATAGCGGGAGAGGCACAGATACGCAGTATTTT	CASSLAGYSGRGTDTQYF
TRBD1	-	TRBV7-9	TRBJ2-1	TGTGCCAGCAGCTCCACGGGACAGTCCTACAATGAGCAGTTCTTC	CASSSTGQSYNEQFF
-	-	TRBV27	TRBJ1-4	TGTGCCAGCAGCCCCGGGCTGGGCCGCACTGGCAAACTGTTTTTT	CASSPGLGRTGKLFF
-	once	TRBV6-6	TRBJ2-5	TGTGCCAGCAGTTACTCGTACCAAGAGACCCAGTACTTC	CASSYSYQETQYF
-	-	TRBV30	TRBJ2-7	TGTGCCTGGAAGAAACCGGGACTTCGGGCCTACGAGCAGTACTTC	CAWKKPGLRAYEQYF
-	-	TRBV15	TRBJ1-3	TGTGCCACCAGCAGAGAACAGTTCTCTGGAAACACCATATATTTT	CATSREQFSGNTIYF
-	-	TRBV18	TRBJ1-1	TGTGCCAGCTCACCACTGAGGGGTTTGAACACTGAAGCTTTCTTT	CASSPLRGLNTEAFF
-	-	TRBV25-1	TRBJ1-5	TGTGCCAGCCGGACTGGGAATCAGCCCCAGCATTTT	CASRTGNQPQHF
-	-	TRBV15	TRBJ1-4	TGTGCCACCAGCAGAGATCTGAGGGGGGAGGCTAATGAAAAACTGTTTTTT	CATSRDLRGEANEKLFF
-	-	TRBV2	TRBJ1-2	TGTGCCAGCAGTGAGCAAGGCTATGGCTACACCTTC	CASSEQGYGYTF
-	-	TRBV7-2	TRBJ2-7	TGTGCCAGCAGCTTCCGACAGGCACAAGACGAGCAGTACTTC	CASSFRQAQDEQYF
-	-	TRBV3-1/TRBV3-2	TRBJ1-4	TGTGCCAGCAGCCAAGCTTCTTGGGAAAAACTGTTTTTT	CASSQASWEKLFF
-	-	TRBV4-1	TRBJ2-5	TGCGCCAGCAGCCCCGGGCAGGTTTTTCAAGAGACCCAGTACTTC	CASSPGQVFQETQYF
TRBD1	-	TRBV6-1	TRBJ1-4	TGTGCCAGCAGTGGTGACCCGGGACAGCTGAATGAAAAACTGTTTTTT	CASSGDPGQLNEKLFF
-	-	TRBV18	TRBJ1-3	TGTGCCAGCTCACCACCTAATGGAAACACCATATATTTT	CASSPPNGNTIYF
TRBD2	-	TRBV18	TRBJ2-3	TGTGCCAGCTCCCGCGGACTAGCGGGAGGGGCAGATACGCAGTATTTT	CASSRGLAGGADTQYF
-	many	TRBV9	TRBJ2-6	TGTGCCAGCAGCGTAGGGGAGGAGTCTGGGGCCAACGTCCTGACTTTC	CASSVGEESGANVLTF
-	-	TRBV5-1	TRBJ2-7	TGCGCCAGCAGCTTGGAGGGGACGGTCCCTTACGAGCAGTACTTC	CASSLEGTVPYEQYF
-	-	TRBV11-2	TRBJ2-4	TGTGCCAGCAGCTTAGGGCTAGACCCTTACTTC	CASSLGLDPYF
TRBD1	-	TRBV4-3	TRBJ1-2	TGCGCCAGCAGCCCGGGACAGGGGAGCTATGGCTACACCTTC	CASSPGQGSYGYTF
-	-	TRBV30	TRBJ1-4	TGTGCCTGGAGAGGGCAGGATTTTGAAAAACTGTTTTTT	CAWRGQDFEKLFF
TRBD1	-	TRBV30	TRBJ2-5	TGTGCCTGGAGTGTAGGGGACAGACTAAAAGAGACCCAGTACTTC	CAWSVGDRLKETQYF
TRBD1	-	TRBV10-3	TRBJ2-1	TGTGCCATCAGTGGGGCGACAGGGGAATCTCATGAGCAGTTCTTC	CAISGATGESHEQFF
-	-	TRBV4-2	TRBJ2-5	TGTGCCAGCAGCAGGGACTTACAAGAGACCCAGTACTTC	CASSRDLQETQYF
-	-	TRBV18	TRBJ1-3	TGTGCCAGCTCACCTTACACCTTAGGACACCTCTCTGGAAACACCATATATTTT	CASSPYTLGHLSGNTIYF
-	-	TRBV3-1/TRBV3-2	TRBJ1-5	TGTGCCAGCAGCCAAGGCCCGTATCAGCCCCAGCATTTT	CASSQGPYQPQHF
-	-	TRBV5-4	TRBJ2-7	TGTGCCAGCAGCTTGGTACTCGGCTCCTACGAGCAGTACTTC	CASSLVLGSYEQYF
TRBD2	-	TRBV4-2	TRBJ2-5	TGTGCCAGCAGCCAAGGGGGACTACGCGAGGAGACCCAGTACTTC	CASSQGGLREETQYF
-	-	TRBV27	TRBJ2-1	TGTGCCAGCATGGCCAGCGATAGCTCCTACAATGAGCAGTTCTTC	CASMASDSSYNEQFF
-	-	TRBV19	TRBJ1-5	TGTGCCAGTAGTGTTCAGGGGAATCAGCCCCAGCATTTT	CASSVQGNQPQHF
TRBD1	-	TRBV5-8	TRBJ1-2	TGTGCCAGCAGCTTCGGGACAGTTCTGAACTATGGCTACACCTTC	CASSFGTVLNYGYTF
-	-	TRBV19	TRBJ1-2	TGTGCCAGTAGTATTCGGAATCCGGGTGGCTACACCTTC	CASSIRNPGGYTF
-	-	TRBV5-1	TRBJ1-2	TGCGCCAGCAGCTTGGACGGAGCGACCTCTTACTATGGCTACACCTTC	CASSLDGATSYYGYTF
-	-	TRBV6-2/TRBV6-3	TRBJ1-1	TGTGCCAGCAGTTACTCAGCGAGGGAAGCTTTCTTT	CASSYSAREAFF
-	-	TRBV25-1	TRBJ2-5	TGTGCCAGCAGTACCCTTGGAGGAGTTGAGACCCAGTACTTC	CASSTLGGVETQYF
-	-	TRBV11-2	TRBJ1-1	TGTGCCAGCAGCCAGAGGGTAGTGGGGTCTGAAGCTTTCTTT	CASSQRVVGSEAFF
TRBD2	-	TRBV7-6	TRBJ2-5	TGTGCCAGCAGCTTATTGGCTAGCGGGTTGGAGACCCAGTACTTC	CASSLLASGLETQYF
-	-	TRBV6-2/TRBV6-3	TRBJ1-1	TGTGCCAGCAGCCTAGTTGGGGTTAGGACTGAAGCTTTCTTT	CASSLVGVRTEAFF
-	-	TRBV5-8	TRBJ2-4	TGTGCCAGCAGCCTCCTGACCTTTTTAGCCAAAAACATTCAGTACTTC	CASSLLTFLAKNIQYF
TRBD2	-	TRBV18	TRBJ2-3	TGTGCCAGCTCACCACTAGCGGGGGCTCTGCCAGATACGCAGTATTTT	CASSPLAGALPDTQYF
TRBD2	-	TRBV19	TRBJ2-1	TGTGCCAGTAGTAGACTAGCGGGGGTCAATGAGCAGTTCTTC	CASSRLAGVNEQFF
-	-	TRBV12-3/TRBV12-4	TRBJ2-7	TGTGCCAGCAGCCTCTACCACGAGCAGTACTTC	CASSLYHEQYF
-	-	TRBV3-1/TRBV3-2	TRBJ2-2	TGTGCCAGCAGCCGAGGGGGGGAGTCCGGGGAGCTGTTTTTT	CASSRGGESGELFF
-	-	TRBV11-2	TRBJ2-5	TGTGCCAGCAGCTTAGATTTAGGAGAGACCCAGTACTTC	CASSLDLGETQYF
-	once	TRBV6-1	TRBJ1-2	TGTGCCAGCAGTGAAGCGCCGCCACTTACAGGCGATTATGGCTACACCTTC	CASSEAPPLTGDYGYTF
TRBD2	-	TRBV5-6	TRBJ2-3	TGTGCCAGCAGCCCCCCTAGCGGAGAAAGCACAGATACGCAGTATTTT	CASSPPSGESTDTQYF
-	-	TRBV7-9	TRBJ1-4	TGTGCCAGCAGTGGGGAAAAACTGTTTTTT	CASSGEKLFF
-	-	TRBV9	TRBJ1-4	TGTGCCAGCAGCGCCCCAGCAACTAATGAAAAACTGTTTTTT	CASSAPATNEKLFF
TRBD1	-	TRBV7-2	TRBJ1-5	TGTGCCAGCAGCTTAGGGTACAGGGGGCCCCAGCATTTT	CASSLGYRGPQHF
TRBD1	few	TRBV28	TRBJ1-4	TGTGCCAGCAGTCGGACAGGGGGCGGGGAAAAACTGTTTTTT	CASSRTGGGEKLFF